The 15 T cell receptor beta chains below were found in one sample sequenced in a study of early T cells in non-severe SARS-CoV-2 infection. Via MiXCR, TCRdb re-called the 5' RACE reads, giving one row per CDR3 protein. Of approximately 47,000 distinct CDR3 sequences in the sample, about 6% were seen once. The sample in question was whole blood, obtained at baseline. These receptors originate from an adult who was a healthcare worker with PCR-confirmed SARS-CoV-2 infection or an uninfected control (not recorded which).

This chain joins TRBV12-3 or TRBV12-4 and TRBJ1-2; D might be TRBD1 (6 bases). The ends were cut back, 3 bases at V and 7 bases at J, with 21 bases in the middle. The CDR3 sequence is 16 residues long. The CDR3 protein is CASSFFVGRGISGYTF. In DNA form, the CDR3 reads TGTGCCAGCAGTTTTTTTGTGGGCAGGGGAATTAGTGGCTACACCTTC.

This clonotype showed up many times. J is TRBJ1-1 and V is TRBV27; 7 bases are a match to TRBD1. Unmatched junction bases numbered 15, after V lost 10 bases and J lost 1 base. The CDR3 is 16 residues long. Per germline, CDR1 MNHEY and CDR2 SMNVEV (reference sequence). For the CDR3, the DNA is TGTGCCACCCTCAGTGCAGGGGGTTCTAAGAACACTGAAGCTTTCTTT. This gives the protein CATLSAGGSKNTEAFF.

In this sample, this clonotype turned up a few times. The chain has TRBV10-3 and TRBJ2-4; D remains ambiguous. The germline V gene has CDR1 ENHRY and CDR2 SYGVKD. V shed 2 bases and J shed 0 bases, with 11 bases lying between them. CDR3 length equals 16 residues. The CDR3, as DNA: TGTGCCATCAGTGAGGGGCTTACGATAGCCAAAAACATTCAGTACTTC. This encodes CAISEGLTIAKNIQYF.

V usage is TRBV28 and J usage is TRBJ1-3; D not resolved. Germline CDR1 MDHEN, CDR2 SYDVKM. Trimming took off 6 bases at V and 0 bases at J, with 9 bases between the two ends. This CDR3 is 14 amino acids long. The CDR3 sequence is CASRLRLSGNTIYF. In DNA form, the CDR3 reads TGTGCCAGCAGGCTACGCCTCTCTGGAAACACCATATATTTT.

This clonotype was counted only a few times. The chain uses TRBV11-2 and TRBJ2-1; D unresolved. The V end was cut by 5 bases, the J end by 2 bases, with 4 bases between. This CDR3 contains 12 residues. Germline CDR1 is SGHAT and CDR2 is FQNNGV. CDR3 loop: CASSRAYNEQFF. The CDR3 DNA reads as TGTGCCAGCAGCAGAGCCTACAATGAGCAGTTCTTC.

This clonotype was seen many times. The chain uses TRBV7-2 and TRBJ2-7; 10 nucleotides agree with TRBD2. J lost 4 bases, V lost 2 bases, and 5 bases had no gene match. The CDR3 runs to 15 residues. In germline, CDR1 is SGHTA, CDR2 FQGNSA. DNA of the CDR3: TGTGCCAGCAGCTTACTAGCGGGAGATCCTTACGAGCAGTACTTC. It translates to CASSLLAGDPYEQYF.

The chain is built from TRBV24-1 and TRBJ2-2; D possibly corresponds to TRBD1 (6 bases). CDR1 and CDR2 from the germline V gene are KGHDR and SFDVKD. Trimming shortened V by 9 bases and J by 2 bases, and 12 bases separated the two germline ends. The CDR3 has 14 residues. The CDR3 protein is CATGVGANTGELFF. For the CDR3, the DNA is TGTGCCACCGGCGTGGGGGCAAACACCGGGGAGCTGTTTTTT.

This clonotype appeared a few times. The CDR3 region is CASSYRLAGGTDTQYF. The CDR3 coding sequence is TGCGCCAGCAGCTATCGACTAGCGGGAGGCACAGATACGCAGTATTTT. This chain joins TRBV5-1 and TRBJ2-3; TRBD2 aligns across 12 bases. The CDR3 has 16 amino acids. J was trimmed by 1 base and V by 3 bases; bases with no gene match: 3. CDR1 SGHRS and CDR2 YFSETQ come from the germline V gene.

The table lists this clonotype with a few counts. The chain combines TRBV28 with TRBJ2-5; tentatively, D is TRBD1 (5 bases). The germline CDR1 and CDR2 sequences are MDHEN and SYDVKM. This CDR3 is 15 amino acids long. V lost 3 bases and J lost 5, with 16 bases in between. The CDR3 loop reads CASSLPGSGQETQYF. Written as DNA, the CDR3 is TGTGCCAGCAGTTTGCCCGGCTCAGGGCAGGAGACCCAGTACTTC.

The chain carries TRBV27 and TRBJ2-1, with 12 bases matching TRBD2. J gave up 1 base and V 5 bases, and 6 bases lay outside the gene matches. There are 17 residues in the CDR3. Germline CDR1 MNHEY, CDR2 SMNVEV (reference sequence). Written as DNA, the CDR3 is TGTGCCAGCAGTACCGGACTAGCGGGATTATCCTACAATGAGCAGTTCTTC. It encodes CASSTGLAGLSYNEQFF.

A few counts support this clonotype. The gene calls are TRBV5-6 and TRBJ2-3, with D unclear. In germline, CDR1 is SGHDT, CDR2 YYEEEE. The CDR3 totals 15 residues. V was trimmed by 0 bases and J by 9 bases, leaving 17 bases between them. CDR3 bases: TGTGCCAGCAGCTTGGTCCCCCTCCCGTCAGGCACGCAGTATTTT. This gives the protein CASSLVPLPSGTQYF.

This clonotype was counted many times. The chain recombines TRBV28 with TRBJ2-7; possibly TRBD1 or TRBD2 for D (7 bases each). This CDR3 has 15 amino acids. Trimming took off 5 bases at V and 3 bases at J, with 17 bases between the two ends. The germline V gene has CDR1 MDHEN and CDR2 SYDVKM. CDR3 DNA sequence: TGTGCCAGCAGTGACCGCAGGGGGGGTATCTACGAGCAGTACTTC. It codes for CASSDRRGGIYEQYF.

V gene TRBV6-1 combines with J gene TRBJ1-2; weak D call: TRBD1 (6 bases). Germline V gene data show CDR1 as MNHNS and CDR2 as SASEGT. V was pared by 1 base and J by 3 bases, with 12 bases between. This CDR3 has 15 amino acids. The CDR3 DNA follows: TGTGCCAGCAGTGAAGGGACAGCGACGTACTATGGCTACACCTTC. Translation gives CASSEGTATYYGYTF.

This rearrangement joins TRBV15 to TRBJ2-1; 11 bases line up with TRBD2. This CDR3 comprises 15 residues. Trimming took 3 bases from V and 2 from J; bases not matched to a gene: 0. The V gene's germline CDR1 is LNHNV and CDR2 YYDKDF (reference sequence). As DNA, the CDR3 is TGTGCCACCAGCAGGACTAGCGGGACCTACAATGAGCAGTTCTTC. Translated, it gives CATSRTSGTYNEQFF.

There are many counts of this clonotype. The rearrangement links TRBV19 to TRBJ2-3; no reliable D call. The V gene lost 7 bases and the J gene lost 1 base, with 9 bases spanning the gap. CDR1 and CDR2 from the germline V gene are LNHDA and SQIVND (reference sequence). The length of the CDR3 is 13 residues. CDR3 protein: CASTHAGTDTQYF. CDR3 DNA: TGTGCCAGTACCCATGCGGGCACAGATACGCAGTATTTT.